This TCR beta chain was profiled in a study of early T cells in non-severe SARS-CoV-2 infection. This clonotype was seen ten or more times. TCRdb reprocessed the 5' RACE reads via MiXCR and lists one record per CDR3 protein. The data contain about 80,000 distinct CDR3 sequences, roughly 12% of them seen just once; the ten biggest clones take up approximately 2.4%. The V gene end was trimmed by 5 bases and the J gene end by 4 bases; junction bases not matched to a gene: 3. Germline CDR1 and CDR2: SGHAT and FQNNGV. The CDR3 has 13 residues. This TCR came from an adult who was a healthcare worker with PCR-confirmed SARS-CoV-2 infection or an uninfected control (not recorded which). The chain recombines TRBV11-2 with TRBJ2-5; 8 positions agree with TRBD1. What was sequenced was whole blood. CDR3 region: CASSIGQGETQYF. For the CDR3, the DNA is TGTGCCAGCAGCATCGGACAGGGAGAGACCCAGTACTTC.